A single sample gave rise to the 12 T cell receptor beta chains below, sequenced in a study of T cell responses to AZD1222 COVID-19 vaccine. The repertoire was sequenced with immunoSEQ multiplex PCR; TCRdb's copy has only in-frame clones and lacks some. This table holds 100,000 to 140,000 clones, roughly 90% found once. Sequenced material: peripheral blood, taken on day 0 of AZD1222 vaccination. These receptors came from an adult in good health.

V gene TRBV2 combines with J gene TRBJ1-4; D is uncertain. Trimming took off 4 bases at V and 5 bases at J, with 14 bases between the two ends. Germline V gives CDR1 SNHLY, CDR2 FYNNEI. CDR3 length equals 15 residues. CDR3 residues: CASSVVVLGNEKLFF. The CDR3 DNA follows: TGTGCCAGCAGTGTCGTTGTTTTAGGAAATGAAAAACTGTTTTTT.

The chain combines TRBV4-1 with TRBJ2-3; D gene unclear. Germline lookup yields CDR1 MGHRA and CDR2 YSYEKL. Trimming took 1 base from V and 4 from J, leaving 6 bases between them. The CDR3 loop spans 13 amino acids. CDR3 DNA sequence: TGCGCCAGCAGCCAAGGAAGGGCAGATACGCAGTATTTT. Its translation: CASSQGRADTQYF.

The chain uses TRBV19 and TRBJ2-3; D is perhaps TRBD1 or TRBD2 (5 bases each). Deletions cut 8 bases from V and 1 base from J, with 10 bases between. There are 13 residues in the CDR3. Germline V gives CDR1 LNHDA, CDR2 SQIVND (reference sequence). The CDR3 coding sequence is TGTGCCAGTCGGGACCGCCGCACAGATACGCAGTATTTT. Residues: CASRDRRTDTQYF.

Comments on this clone: At one end, the junction sequence differs from germline, possibly due to a read error. This sequence joins TRBV5-1 and TRBJ1-2; D is perhaps TRBD1 (5 bases). In germline, CDR1 is SGHRS, CDR2 YFSETQ. The CDR3 runs 14 residues. CDR3 sequence reads: CASSLDTPNYGYTF. In DNA, the CDR3 is TGCGCCAGCAGTTTGGACACTCCTAACTATGGCTACACCTTC.

The chain uses TRBV4-1 and TRBJ1-1, with D uncertain. The germline V gene encodes CDR1 MGHRA and CDR2 YSYEKL. This CDR3 region has 17 residues. V lost 0 bases, J lost 3 bases, and 17 bases lay in between. CDR3 DNA sequence: TGCGCCAGCAGCCAAGATCGAACAACGGGTGGGTACACTGAAGCTTTCTTT. This gives the protein CASSQDRTTGGYTEAFF.

The chain couples TRBV30 to TRBJ2-2; either TRBD1 or TRBD2 may supply D (5 bases each). CDR1 and CDR2 (germline): GTSNPN, SVGIG (reference sequence). The CDR3 sequence is 13 residues long. V was clipped by 3 bases and J by 8 bases, with 13 bases between them. CDR3 loop: CAWRPRDPGELFF. CDR3 nucleotide sequence: TGTGCCTGGAGACCCCGGGACCCAGGGGAGCTGTTTTTT. Combining the CDR3 with reference TRBV30 and TRBJ2-2 gives the whole variable domain SQTIHQWPATLVQPVGSPLSLECTVEGTSNPNLYWYRQAAGRGLQLLFYSVGIGQISSEVPQNLSASRPQDRQFILSSKKLLLSDSGFYLCAWRPRDPGELFFGEGSRLTVL.

This chain links TRBV5-1 with TRBJ2-7; the match to TRBD2 covers 11 bases. In germline, CDR1 is SGHRS, CDR2 YFSETQ. The trim removed 0 bases at V and 6 bases at J, leaving 8 bases unmatched. CDR3 length: 16 residues. The CDR3 region has the DNA TGCGCCAGCAGCTTGGCGGTTAGCGGGGGGGCCAGCGAGCAGTACTTC. It translates to CASSLAVSGGASEQYF.

This chain joins TRBV6-5 and TRBJ1-1, with 7 bases that match TRBD1. The V gene end was trimmed by 4 bases and the J gene end by 1 base; junction bases not matched to a gene: 3. In germline, CDR1 is MNHEY, CDR2 SVGAGI. This CDR3 is 14 amino acids long. This CDR3 reads CASSSRTGNTEAFF. The CDR3 nucleotides are TGTGCCAGCAGTTCCAGGACAGGGAACACTGAAGCTTTCTTT.

This clone was recorded a few times. This rearrangement joins TRBV29-1 to TRBJ1-5, with unresolved D. With 4 bases removed from V and 1 base from J, the gap between germline ends came to 8 bases. Germline V gives CDR1 SQVTM, CDR2 ANQGSEA. This CDR3 contains 13 residues. The CDR3 region is CSVGSGSNQPQHF. CDR3 sequence (DNA): TGCAGCGTTGGGTCCGGGAGCAATCAGCCCCAGCATTTT.

This clone showed up just once. The chain has TRBV19 and TRBJ1-5; tentative D call: TRBD1 (6 bases). This CDR3 spans 15 amino acids. Looked up from germline, CDR1 is LNHDA and CDR2 is SQIVND (reference sequence). Trimming removed 7 bases at V and 0 bases at J, with 13 bases between. This chain's CDR3 is CASTLAGDSNQPQHF. CDR3 sequence (DNA): TGTGCCAGTACCTTGGCAGGGGATAGCAATCAGCCCCAGCATTTT. Based on the CDR3 plus reference TRBV19 and TRBJ1-5, the full variable domain is DGGITQSPKYLFRKEGQNVTLSCEQNLNHDAMYWYRQDPGQGLRLIYYSQIVNDFQKGDIAEGYSVSREKKESFPLTVTSAQKNPTAFYLCASTLAGDSNQPQHFGDGTRLSIL.

V usage is TRBV5-1 and J usage is TRBJ1-2; D gene ambiguous. Germline assignment: CDR1 SGHRS and CDR2 YFSETQ. The CDR3 length is 14 residues. Trimming removed 4 bases from V and 5 bases from J, with 15 bases in between. The CDR3 here is CASSENDGSYGYTF. CDR3 nucleotide sequence: TGCGCCAGCAGCGAAAACGACGGGAGTTATGGCTACACCTTC. Drawing the rest from reference TRBV5-1 and TRBJ1-2, the complete variable domain is KAGVTQTPRYLIKTRGQQVTLSCSPISGHRSVSWYQQTPGQGLQFLFEYFSETQRNKGNFPGRFSGRQFSNSRSEMNVSTLELGDSALYLCASSENDGSYGYTFGSGTRLTVV.

CDR3 coding DNA: TGTGCCAGTAGCCCTACAGGGGGTCCACCGCTGAACACTGAAGCTTTCTTT. Amino acids: CASSPTGGPPLNTEAFF. The rearrangement uses TRBV19 and TRBJ1-1, with 8 positions matching TRBD1. The germline gives CDR1 LNHDA, CDR2 SQIVND (reference sequence). V shed 6 bases, J shed 0 bases, and the junction held 12 bases outside the gene matches. The CDR3 is made up of 17 amino acids.